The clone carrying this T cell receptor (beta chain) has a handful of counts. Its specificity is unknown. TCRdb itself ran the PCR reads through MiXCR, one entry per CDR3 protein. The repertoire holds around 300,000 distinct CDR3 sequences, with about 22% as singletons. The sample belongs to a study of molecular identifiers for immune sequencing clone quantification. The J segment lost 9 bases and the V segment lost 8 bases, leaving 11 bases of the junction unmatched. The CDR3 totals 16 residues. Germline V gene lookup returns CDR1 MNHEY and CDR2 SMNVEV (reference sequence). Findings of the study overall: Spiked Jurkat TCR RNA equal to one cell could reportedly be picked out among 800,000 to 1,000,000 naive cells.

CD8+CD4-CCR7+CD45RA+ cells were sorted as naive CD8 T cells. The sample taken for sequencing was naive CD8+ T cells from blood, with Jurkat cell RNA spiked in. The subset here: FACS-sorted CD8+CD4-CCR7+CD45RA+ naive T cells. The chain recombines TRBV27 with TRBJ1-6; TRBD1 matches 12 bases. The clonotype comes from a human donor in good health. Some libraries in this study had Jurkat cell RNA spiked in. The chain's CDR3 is CASSLSRDRGLSPLHF. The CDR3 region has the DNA TGTGCCAGCTCTCTTTCCCGGGACAGGGGGCTTTCACCCCTCCACTTT.